Each of the 22 T cell receptor beta chains below was sequenced from the same sample in a study of cytomegalovirus exposure and HLA in healthy donors. Primers: 60 Vbeta forward and 13 Jbeta reverse. Here immunoSEQ multiplex PCR was the method, and the copy in TCRdb shows in-frame clones only, minus some. The sample has about 150,000 clones; 70% to 80% are singletons. Input material: PBMCs. All receptors come from a man aged 35-49 years in good health and CMV-seropositive.

The chain has TRBV4-1 and TRBJ1-5, with 8 nucleotides matching TRBD1. Germline V CDR1 and CDR2: MGHRA, YSYEKL. J was trimmed by 6 bases and V by 0 bases; bases with no gene match: 4. CDR3 size: 15 residues. For the CDR3, the DNA is TGCGCCAGCAGCCAAGACAGGGGGCCTGGTCAGCCCCAGCATTTT. Its translation: CASSQDRGPGQPQHF.

J is TRBJ2-6 and V is TRBV9; D is perhaps TRBD2 (6 bases). This CDR3 is built from 16 residues. V dropped 0 bases and J dropped 2 bases, with 9 bases sitting between them. Germline assignment: CDR1 SGDLS and CDR2 YYNGEE. This CDR3 reads CASSVGGGPGANVLTF. The CDR3, as DNA: TGTGCCAGCAGCGTAGGAGGAGGGCCTGGGGCCAACGTCCTGACTTTC.

This clone turned up a few times. CDR3 bases: TGCGCCAGCAGCCAGGGGGGAAGTGGGCCGGACGGGGCCCAGTACTTC. Residues: CASSQGGSGPDGAQYF. V and J are TRBV5-1 and TRBJ2-5; TRBD1 is a possible D gene (7 bases). Trimming cost V 4 bases and J 9 bases, with 25 bases left between them. Germline V gives CDR1 SGHRS, CDR2 YFSETQ. The CDR3 covers 16 residues.

The chain has TRBV19 and TRBJ2-5; 7 nucleotides agree with TRBD1. The trim removed 5 bases at V and 4 bases at J, leaving 10 bases unmatched. Germline V CDR1 and CDR2: LNHDA, SQIVND (reference sequence). The CDR3 has 15 residues. CDR3 sequence reads: CASSPQTGFGETQYF. CDR3 in DNA: TGTGCCAGTAGTCCGCAGACAGGGTTTGGAGAGACCCAGTACTTC.

This clone was picked up one time. The chain joins TRBV20-1 to TRBJ2-5; maybe TRBD1 (6 bases). The CDR3 is 11 amino acids. The ends were cut back, 7 bases at V and 2 bases at J, with 8 bases in the middle. Germline values: CDR1 DFQATT, CDR2 SNEGSKA (reference sequence). The CDR3, as DNA: TGCAGTGGAGGACAGCAAGAGACCCAGTACTTC. Protein product: CSGGQQETQYF.

V gene TRBV14 combines with J gene TRBJ2-5; D gene unclear. Germline V gene data show CDR1 as SGHDN and CDR2 as FVKESK. V was trimmed by 5 bases and J by 2 bases, leaving 15 bases between them. The CDR3 extends over 15 amino acids. The CDR3 coding sequence is TGTGCCAGCAGCTTAAAGTTGGCAGGACAAGAGACCCAGTACTTC. It encodes CASSLKLAGQETQYF.

V gene TRBV27 combines with J gene TRBJ2-2, with D maybe TRBD1 (5 bases). Per the germline V gene, CDR1 is MNHEY and CDR2 is SMNVEV (reference sequence). This CDR3 comprises 15 residues. V gave up 7 bases and J gave up 4 bases, with 16 bases separating them. CDR3 in DNA: TGTGCCAGCACCATTCTTCCCCAGGGCACCGGGGAGCTGTTTTTT. This translates into CASTILPQGTGELFF.

As to this clone: At the DNA level, this CDR3 is encoded by other sequences in the same sample as well. The chain employs TRBV19 and TRBJ1-1, with a possible D match to TRBD1 (5 bases). This CDR3 contains 13 residues. Trimming cost V 4 bases and J 0 bases, with 6 bases left between them. In germline, CDR1 is LNHDA, CDR2 SQIVND (reference sequence). The CDR3 DNA follows: TGTGCCAGTAGTACAGGGTTGAACACTGAAGCTTTCTTT. Its protein product is CASSTGLNTEAFF. The full variable domain, rest sourced from reference TRBV19 and TRBJ1-1, is DGGITQSPKYLFRKEGQNVTLSCEQNLNHDAMYWYRQDPGQGLRLIYYSQIVNDFQKGDIAEGYSVSREKKESFPLTVTSAQKNPTAFYLCASSTGLNTEAFFGQGTRLTVV.

The V gene is TRBV7-2, the J gene TRBJ2-4; 12 nucleotides agree with TRBD2. J was trimmed by 9 bases and V by 5 bases; bases with no gene match: 8. CDR1 is SGHTA and CDR2 is FQGNSA in the germline V gene. This CDR3 spans 15 amino acids. CDR3 sequence: CASSPPTSGRSIQYF. The CDR3 coding sequence is TGTGCCAGCAGCCCCCCGACTAGCGGGAGATCCATTCAGTACTTC.

This rearrangement joins TRBV6-5 to TRBJ1-1; D is unresolved. CDR1 and CDR2 (germline): MNHEY, SVGAGI. CDR3 size: 11 residues. V was pared by 4 bases and J by 9 bases, with 9 bases between. CDR3 loop: CASSSGFQAFF. DNA of the CDR3: TGTGCCAGCAGTTCGGGATTCCAAGCTTTCTTT.

This chain joins TRBV30 and TRBJ1-1, with unresolved D. V was trimmed by 2 bases and J by 6 bases, leaving 10 bases between them. Germline values: CDR1 GTSNPN, CDR2 SVGIG (reference sequence). The CDR3 runs to 12 residues. This chain's CDR3 is CAWSPVAAEAFF. CDR3 DNA sequence: TGTGCCTGGAGTCCTGTCGCGGCTGAAGCTTTCTTT.

The CDR3 DNA follows: TGCGCCAGCAGCCAAGATGTAAAGCGGGAGTTGCCAGATACGCAGTATTTT. It translates to CASSQDVKRELPDTQYF. The chain has TRBV4-3 and TRBJ2-3, with TRBD2 matching over 8 bases. Germline V CDR1 and CDR2: LGHNA, YSLEER. V dropped 0 bases and J dropped 4; count of bases not matched to a gene: 9. The CDR3 runs 17 residues.

The chain couples TRBV7-8 to TRBJ1-2, with 8 bases that match TRBD1. There are 14 residues in the CDR3. CDR1 and CDR2 from the germline V gene are SGHVS and FQNEAQ. J lost 2 bases, V lost 6 bases, and 5 bases had no gene match. The CDR3 DNA reads as TGTGCCAGCAGTCTAGGGACAGGAAACTATGGCTACACCTTC. It translates to CASSLGTGNYGYTF. The full variable domain, with the rest looked up from reference TRBV7-8 and TRBJ1-2, is GAGVSQSPRYKVAKRGQDVALRCDPISGHVSLFWYQQALGQGPEFLTYFQNEAQLDKSGLPSDRFFAERPEGSVSTLKIQRTQQEDSAVYLCASSLGTGNYGYTFGSGTRLTVV.

The V gene is TRBV6-5, the J gene TRBJ2-1; TRBD2 might be the D (5 bases). V dropped 6 bases and J dropped 3 bases, with 9 bases sitting between them. Germline-derived CDR1 and CDR2 are MNHEY and SVGAGI. The CDR3 is made up of 13 amino acids. The CDR3, as DNA: TGTGCCAGCAGACCAGCGGACTACAATGAGCAGTTCTTC. This sequence encodes CASRPADYNEQFF.

This chain links TRBV10-2 with TRBJ2-5, with 8 bases matching TRBD2. Trimming cost V 2 bases and J 3 bases; bases outside gene matches: 5. The CDR3 loop spans 15 amino acids. In germline, CDR1 is WSHSY, CDR2 SAAADI. The CDR3: CASSEGAGVKETQYF. The CDR3, as DNA: TGCGCCAGCAGTGAGGGAGCGGGGGTAAAAGAGACCCAGTACTTC.

This rearrangement joins TRBV7-8 to TRBJ1-5, with D unresolved. The CDR3 has 13 amino acids. Trimming left V 5 bases short and J 2 bases short, with 7 bases between. The germline gives CDR1 SGHVS, CDR2 FQNEAQ. The CDR3 DNA follows: TGTGCCAGCAGCCTCAGGCGCAATCAGCCCCAGCATTTT. Translating gives CASSLRRNQPQHF.

The V gene is TRBV7-9, the J gene TRBJ1-5; no clear D. From germline, CDR1 is SEHNR and CDR2 FQNEAQ (reference sequence). The CDR3 is 12 residues long. The ends were cut back, 4 bases at V and 6 bases at J, with 7 bases in the middle. The CDR3 loop is CASSSEIQPQHF. The CDR3 nucleotides read TGTGCCAGCAGCTCGGAGATTCAGCCCCAGCATTTT.

The chain is built from TRBV21-1 and TRBJ1-1; the table names TRBD1, a call not compared with the DNA. TRBV21-1 corresponds to a pseudogene. This CDR3 spans 16 amino acids. The CDR3 loop reads CASSIYTIEGATEAFF. DNA for the CDR3: TGTGCCAGCAGCATCTACACGATTGAAGGGGCGACTGAAGCTTTCTTT.

V gene TRBV5-1 combines with J gene TRBJ2-7, with 8 bases identical to TRBD1. This CDR3 is 13 amino acids long. CDR1 is SGHRS and CDR2 is YFSETQ in the germline V gene. J lost 2 bases, V lost 4 bases, and 2 bases had no gene match. As DNA, the CDR3 is TGCGCCAGCAGCCAGGACAGGGCCTACGAGCAGTACTTC. Translation: CASSQDRAYEQYF. The variable domain in full, with the rest retrieved from reference TRBV5-1 and TRBJ2-7, is KAGVTQTPRYLIKTRGQQVTLSCSPISGHRSVSWYQQTPGQGLQFLFEYFSETQRNKGNFPGRFSGRQFSNSRSEMNVSTLELGDSALYLCASSQDRAYEQYFGPGTRLTVT.

The J gene is TRBJ1-2, the V gene TRBV5-4, with D possibly TRBD1 on 5 matching bases. V was trimmed by 3 bases and J by 8 bases, leaving 17 bases between them. The CDR3 is 14 residues long. The V gene's germline CDR1 is SGHNT and CDR2 YYREEE (reference sequence). In DNA, the CDR3 is TGTGCCAGCAGCTCCCCGGAGCAGGGCCGCGGCTACACCTTC. It codes for CASSSPEQGRGYTF.

The rearrangement uses TRBV5-4 and TRBJ1-2; D is perhaps TRBD1 (5 bases). In germline, CDR1 is SGHNT, CDR2 YYREEE (reference sequence). Trimming shortened V by 7 bases and J by 0 bases, and 19 bases separated the two germline ends. This CDR3 contains 16 residues. CDR3 sequence reads: CASAQAGLVANYGYTF. In DNA form, the CDR3 reads TGTGCCAGCGCGCAGGCAGGGCTGGTAGCTAACTATGGCTACACCTTC.

This clone came up a few times. V is TRBV6-1 and J is TRBJ2-5, with TRBD2 matching 7 bases. V lost 1 base to trimming and J lost 6 bases; unmatched junction nucleotides: 2. CDR1 is MNHNS, CDR2 SASEGT, per germline. CDR3 length: 13 residues. This CDR3 reads CASSEGGGKTQYF. The CDR3 region has the DNA TGTGCCAGCAGTGAAGGGGGGGGGAAGACCCAGTACTTC.